The present entry profiles one TCR beta chain with its context. The antigen remains unidentified. The study ran its PCR with 60 Vbeta and 13 Jbeta primers. Using immunoSEQ multiplex PCR, the repertoire was profiled, and TCRdb retains in-frame clones only, with some absent. The data hold 90,000 or so clones, with roughly 70% observed a single time. Germline V gene sequence: CDR1 SGHDN, CDR2 FVKESK. The CDR3 spans 15 residues. V was clipped by 4 bases and J by 4 bases; unmatched bases: 9. The sample is drawn from a study of cytomegalovirus exposure and HLA in healthy donors. The study's findings and limits: Near-uniform donor sequencing depth was presumed by presence/absence analyses.

Specimen: PBMCs. This clonotype was obtained from a woman between 18 and 29 years old in good health and CMV-seropositive. V and J are TRBV14 and TRBJ2-5; 7 bases fit TRBD2. The CDR3, as DNA: TGTGCCAGCAGCCTGCCGAACGGGAGGCCAGAGACCCAGTACTTC. Encoded protein: CASSLPNGRPETQYF.